This TCR beta chain is from a study of neurological immune-mediated disorders. Germline assignment: CDR1 SGHRS and CDR2 YFSETQ. The CDR3 is 13 amino acids. Trimming took 5 bases from V and 6 from J, leaving 14 bases between them. With 10-nucleotide random UMIs included, cDNA was synthesized by 5'RACE. TCRdb redid the calling of the 5' RACE reads with MiXCR, one entry per CDR3 protein. The sample contains under 85,000 distinct CDR3 sequences, roughly 14% of which appear only once. This clonotype has at least ten counts. The origin of this receptor is a woman between 50 and 59 years old in good health. Sample: PBMCs. The chain recombines TRBV5-1 with TRBJ1-1; no clear D gene. The CDR3, as DNA: TGCGCCAGCAGTCAACAGTGGTACTCTGAAGCTTTCTTT. Translation gives CASSQQWYSEAFF. The full variable domain, rest sourced from reference TRBV5-1 and TRBJ1-1, is KAGVTQTPRYLIKTRGQQVTLSCSPISGHRSVSWYQQTPGQGLQFLFEYFSETQRNKGNFPGRFSGRQFSNSRSEMNVSTLELGDSALYLCASSQQWYSEAFFGQGTRLTVV.